This T cell receptor beta chain stems from a study of cytomegalovirus exposure and HLA in healthy donors (TCRdb year 2017). Describing the broader study: An earlier analysis of about 530 of the donors reported 276 Gb of sequence data and 117 million unique TCR beta sequences obtained from around 190 million T cells. Using immunosequencing, the study profiled T cell repertoires from around 680 subjects and related those repertoires to cytomegalovirus serostatus. About five DR-DQ haplotypes were handled as single units for association and clustering because linkage in the cohort was strong. HLA typing covered class I and class II loci at four-digit resolution. The study was designed to test whether signatures of past pathogen exposure could be identified by cataloging public T cell receptors. In a later analysis, previously published TCR beta repertoires from some 640 donors were re-analyzed and high-resolution HLA genotyping was added so that TCR occurrence patterns could be studied. Every discovery cohort repertoire had been produced on one sequencing platform. An early release covering approximately 600 HLA-typed donors comprised about 290 gigabases of sequencing data and roughly 85 million unique TCR sequences. The later analysis used no new phenotypic data to find candidate immune exposures, relying instead on TCR beta sequences and their occurrence across donors. Of the roughly 410 genotyped donors, 65% to 90% were placed in the genetic ancestry cluster associated with self-reported Caucasian donors. Along with the approximately 670-subject first cohort, a separate validation cohort of some 130 different subjects was used. The number of donors typed differed by locus, with roughly 620-630 for A, B, C, DRB1 and DQB1, around 500 for DQA1, approximately 580 for DPA1, and around 430 for DPB1. Donor age, sex, ethnicity and CMV serostatus were compiled together with the repertoire data. To predict cytomegalovirus infection status, the study brought together high-throughput TCR immunosequencing, statistical association of individual TCRs with disease status, and machine learning. On average, around 200,000 unique TCR beta nucleotide sequences were sequenced per donor among about 400 genotyped donors of the cohort, with roughly 18% of those sequences being non-productive. An earlier analysis of around 640 of the donors used high-throughput TCR beta sequencing to judge whether each TCR beta V gene segment behaved as functional or pseudogenic. Genome-wide SNP genotypes for about 65% of the 666 donors were used in a later genetic analysis, which treated that subset as a discovery cohort.

Note on this clone: Which antigen it targets is not known. No clone much larger than this one lies a single base away; base qualities are absent.

General conclusions and limits of the study: Some IMGT-functional V segments, including TRBV6-2 and TRBV6-3, could not be distinguished by the 87-base-pair reads and were therefore excluded. Across donors, most TCR sequences were observed very rarely, whereas some public TCRs were present in many individuals. Roughly uniform sequencing depth across donors was assumed in presence/absence analyses, although this assumption may not hold. A further reported finding was that TCR beta sequences accurately predicted the HLA-A and HLA-B alleles for most subjects in the first cohort. A group of highly shared sequence variants was considered likely to be a technical artifact of the sequencing pipeline. Cytomegalovirus status was reported to be diagnosed by the classifier with high specificity and sensitivity in both the original and validation cohorts. In vitro tests confirmed that three of the cytomegalovirus-associated TCR beta chains recognize cytomegalovirus antigens. Strong co-occurrence of HLA alleles, especially DR and DQ, made assigning TCR associations to individual alleles difficult. Linkage disequilibrium might explain the correlated functional status among segregating V segments, but an unknown experimental factor could not be excluded. In a later analysis, TCR association rates were found to vary across HLA loci, with the most associated TCRs seen for DRB1 alleles and the fewest for HLA-C alleles. In an earlier analysis of around 600 of the donors, most TCR beta V segments were observed in productive rearrangements about 90% or about 30% of the time, broadly matching IMGT annotations. The cohort was sequenced for TCR beta chains only, and without alpha or paired-chain data the features that could be detected were limited. According to the authors, the approach could potentially be generalized to other disease states and immunological phenotypes. Compared with equally common non-associated chains, HLA-associated TCR beta chains in a later analysis were more clonally expanded and had lower generation probabilities. A later analysis associated about 17,000 TCR beta sequences with specific HLA alleles at a false discovery rate of 0.05. An association between a missense DCLRE1C variant and V-gene and J-gene trimming of TCR beta chains was found in a later genetic analysis and replicated in an independent cohort. A later analysis found that most CMV-associated TCR beta chains appeared HLA-restricted, with HLA associations seemingly driven largely by CMV exposure. Because HLA typing was missing for some donors at each locus, association tests included only the typed subset. A later analysis reported that several top co-occurrence clusters appeared linked to parvovirus B19, influenza, CMV and Epstein-Barr virus. Because counts were too low, seventeen rarely observed V segments, including chromosome 9 orphons, were left out of the earlier analysis of 587 of the donors. The only immune exposure information available for the cohort was CMV serostatus. In a later genetic analysis, fewer N-insertions in productive TCRs were reported among donors in an Asian-associated ancestry cluster than the roughly 640-donor mean. The study listed 170 or so TCR beta chains as associated with cytomegalovirus.

In total, approximately 610 healthy bone marrow donors made up the cohort. All cohort members were sampled while nominally healthy, although unrecorded immune exposures were likely present. The donor tested CMV seronegative, placing the donor among the 300 to 450 seronegative members of the cohort. Each donor provided a peripheral blood sample, and peripheral blood mononuclear cells were used for TCR beta sequencing. The Qiagen DNeasy Blood Extraction Kit was used to extract genomic DNA from the blood cell samples. The library was built by means of the immunoSEQ multiplex PCR assay. A mixture of 60 forward primers for TCR Vbeta segments and 13 reverse primers for TCR Jbeta segments was used in the multiplex PCR. Amplification of the CDR3 region of rearranged TCR beta genes was performed with a multiplex PCR assay on genomic DNA. The amplified TCR beta libraries were sequenced on the Illumina HiSeq System as 87-base-pair reads. Per the original workflow: In a later analysis, about 80 million unique TCR beta chains were counted across the roughly 670 repertoires, and roughly 11 million of these chains were shared by at least two donors. Raw reads were error-corrected and collapsed into unique sequences with a nearest-neighbor algorithm that merged closely related sequences to remove PCR and sequencing errors. V, D and J gene segments were assigned by aligning CDR3 sequences to IMGT reference sequences. For a sequence to be retained, at least a six-nucleotide match to both a V gene segment and a J gene segment was required. Rearrangements were called productive when the CDR3 lacked stop codons and stayed in frame with V and J; all others were non-productive. Following IMGT convention, CDR3 was defined as the stretch from the second conserved V-encoded cysteine up to the conserved J-encoded phenylalanine. The earlier analysis of more than 450 of the donors excluded sequences that lacked an unambiguous match to a single V gene segment. An earlier analysis of 587 of the donors classified V segments as functional when productive rearrangements were above 56.7% and as segregating when the standard deviation between donors was above 5%. To diagnose cytomegalovirus status from the catalog of TCR beta chain sequences, a statistical classification framework was built. In a later analysis, TCR nucleotide sequences were compared against IMGT/GENE-DB human TR gene sequences so that V and J genes could be assigned. A later analysis assigned CDR3 sequences and most-parsimonious VDJ recombination scenarios with the TCRdist pipeline. In a later analysis, each TCR beta chain was defined by its CDR3 amino acid sequence together with its V-gene family, and reads without a unique V-gene family were excluded. A later analysis removed 450 to 600 highly shared, low-generation-probability nucleotide sequences to deal with suspected cross-contamination and a sequencing artifact. A later analysis calculated a clonal expansion index for each public chain from normalized within-repertoire ranks of inferred template counts. Generation probabilities in a later analysis came from a VDJ recombination model fitted to out-of-frame rearrangements, and those results were checked against IGoR. Hypergeometric tests were used in a later analysis to score TCR-TCR, TCR-HLA and TCR-CMV co-occurrence, with a repertoire-size bias correction applied to the TCR pairs. A later analysis estimated false discovery rates by permuting HLA or CMV assignments 20 times. In a later analysis, co-occurring TCRs were grouped with DBSCAN, and TCRdist sequence similarity was added when clustering was performed within HLA-allele-positive subsets. Co-occurrence clustering excluded repertoires with fewer than 30,000 or more than 120,000 public chains, plus five with anomalous nucleotide sharing. TCRdb's version of the immuneACCESS table is confined to in-frame rearrangements and falls short of the full clone set. An unresolved V gene accounts for under half of the shortfall where checked; the remainder is of unknown origin. The V and J calls and clone size were taken over from that table, and D and trimming were inferred from the DNA. The sample records 100,000 or so clones, more than 60% of which are singletons. 2% to 2.5% of the sample rests with the top ten.

Trimming leaves V shorter by 5 bases and J shorter by 6 bases, with the junction holding 5 bases beyond the gene matches. Including the terminal cysteine and phenylalanine, the CDR3 comprises 15 residues. Just CDR3 DNA is preserved here, 45 bases in frame from base 1. The germline V gene yields SNHLY for CDR1 and FYNNEI for CDR2. The sample taken for sequencing was PBMCs. The chain links TRBV2 with TRBJ2-1; 12 central bases correspond to TRBD2. This clonotype originated in a man aged 50-59 years in good health and CMV-seronegative. The CDR3 in this case is CASSRLAGAINEQFF. The DNA reads as follows: TGTGCCAGCAGTCGACTAGCGGGGGCCATCAATGAGCAGTTCTTC.